Below, 24 T cell receptor beta chains from the same sample are listed, as sequenced in a study of blood T cell repertoires in COVID-19. TCRdb's copy holds only in-frame clones and misses some; the assay was immunoSEQ multiplex PCR. The sample lists some 230,000 clones; about 85% were seen once. Sequencing was performed on peripheral blood. The receptor set was obtained from a woman aged 60-75 years who had recovered from COVID-19.

The V call is TRBV5-1, the J call TRBJ2-3; the D gene is possibly TRBD2 (7 bases). The germline gives CDR1 SGHRS, CDR2 YFSETQ. This CDR3 is built from 14 residues. V dropped 2 bases and J dropped 4 bases, with 11 bases sitting between them. CDR3 bases: TGCGCCAGCAGCTTAGGGGGGGCATCAGATACGCAGTATTTT. This translates into CASSLGGASDTQYF.

The chain is built from TRBV30 and TRBJ1-4; 7 nucleotides match TRBD1. Trimming cost V 0 bases and J 13 bases; bases outside gene matches: 8. The length of the CDR3 is 13 residues. Per the germline V gene, CDR1 is GTSNPN and CDR2 is SVGIG (reference sequence). The CDR3 loop is CAWSVTTGVLLFF. CDR3 coding DNA: TGTGCCTGGAGTGTAACCACAGGGGTCCTACTGTTTTTT.

The gene calls are TRBV2 and TRBJ2-3; 7 bases map to TRBD2. CDR1 and CDR2 from the germline V gene are SNHLY and FYNNEI. The CDR3 extends over 14 amino acids. V lost 8 bases, J lost 3 bases, and 8 bases stayed unmatched. This CDR3 reads CASGGVAGTDTQYF. CDR3 nucleotide sequence: TGTGCCAGCGGGGGGGTGGCTGGGACAGATACGCAGTATTTT.

The J gene is TRBJ1-3, the V gene TRBV3-1 (or the pseudogene TRBV3-2); the D gene is possibly TRBD1 (6 bases). In germline, CDR1 is LGHDT, CDR2 YNNKEL (reference sequence). CDR3 length: 16 amino acids. V lost 2 bases and J lost 0, with 11 bases in between. CDR3 DNA: TGTGCCAGCAGCCAATACAGGGTGCCCTCTGGAAACACCATATATTTT. Translating gives CASSQYRVPSGNTIYF.

The chain couples TRBV14 to TRBJ2-6, with D perhaps TRBD2 (5 bases). The CDR3 sequence is 16 residues long. Germline-derived CDR1 and CDR2 are SGHDN and FVKESK. The ends were cut back, 1 base at V and 0 bases at J, with 7 bases in the middle. CDR3 DNA: TGTGCCAGCAGCCAAGGGCGGGTCTCTGGGGCCAACGTCCTGACTTTC. Translation gives CASSQGRVSGANVLTF.

This chain joins TRBV5-1 and TRBJ1-2; 8 nucleotides agree with TRBD1. Germline trimming cut 0 bases from V and 3 bases from J; bases unmatched to any gene: 4. Germline V gene lookup returns CDR1 SGHRS and CDR2 YFSETQ. The CDR3 runs to 15 residues. In nucleotides, the CDR3 is TGCGCCAGCAGCTTGGCCCTGACAGGGGACTATGGCTACACCTTC. As protein: CASSLALTGDYGYTF. Complete variable domain (other parts from reference TRBV5-1 and TRBJ1-2): KAGVTQTPRYLIKTRGQQVTLSCSPISGHRSVSWYQQTPGQGLQFLFEYFSETQRNKGNFPGRFSGRQFSNSRSEMNVSTLELGDSALYLCASSLALTGDYGYTFGSGTRLTVV.

The genes are TRBV4-1 and TRBJ2-3; 9 nucleotides agree with TRBD2. Germline V gives CDR1 MGHRA, CDR2 YSYEKL. V gave up 8 bases and J gave up 0 bases; unmatched junction bases: 6. This CDR3 has 15 residues. This CDR3 reads CASGSGGTSTDTQYF. Here the CDR3 DNA reads TGCGCCAGCGGTAGCGGGGGAACTAGCACAGATACGCAGTATTTT.

The V and J genes are TRBV6-5 and TRBJ2-5, with D perhaps TRBD2 (5 bases). Germline-derived CDR1 and CDR2 are MNHEY and SVGAGI. The CDR3 is 11 amino acids. The V gene lost 7 bases and the J gene lost 5 bases, with 8 bases spanning the gap. As DNA, the CDR3 is TGTGCCAGCACGCGAGGGGAGACCCAGTACTTC. This sequence encodes CASTRGETQYF.

V and J are TRBV29-1 and TRBJ1-5, with D hard to call. Looked up from germline, CDR1 is SQVTM and CDR2 is ANQGSEA. V dropped 7 bases and J dropped 4 bases, with 14 bases sitting between them. This CDR3 is 13 amino acids long. For the CDR3, the DNA is TGCAGCGCGCGTGCCAGTTTGAATCAGCCCCAGCATTTT. Amino acids: CSARASLNQPQHF.

The chain carries TRBV6-5 and TRBJ1-1; TRBD1 matches at 8 bases. V shed 6 bases and J 2 bases; nucleotides not matched to a gene: 5. The CDR3 totals 14 residues. Per the germline V gene, CDR1 is MNHEY and CDR2 is SVGAGI. In nucleotides, the CDR3 is TGTGCCAGCAGGCCAGACAGGGGAAACACTGAAGCTTTCTTT. Residues: CASRPDRGNTEAFF.

This clone was observed once. The gene calls are TRBV5-6 and TRBJ1-1; 8 bases line up with TRBD1. The CDR3 length is 14 residues. CDR1 is SGHDT, CDR2 YYEEEE, per germline. V was clipped by 2 bases and J by 3 bases; unmatched bases: 3. CDR3 loop: CASSFTGGDTEAFF. The DNA for the CDR3 is TGTGCCAGCAGCTTCACAGGGGGGGACACTGAAGCTTTCTTT.

This clone was counted between two and nine times. The chain combines TRBV5-1 with TRBJ1-1, with TRBD1 matching over 9 bases. The ends lost 4 bases at V and 4 bases at J; junction bases unmatched: 11. CDR1 SGHRS and CDR2 YFSETQ come from the germline V gene. CDR3 length: 16 amino acids. The CDR3 DNA sequence: TGCGCCAGCAGCCAAATCCTGACAGGGGGTTTCACTGAAGCTTTCTTT. It codes for CASSQILTGGFTEAFF.

The chain carries TRBV6-4 and TRBJ1-2; possibly TRBD1 for D (5 bases). Trimming removed 0 bases from V and 7 bases from J, with 12 bases in between. CDR1 is MRHNA and CDR2 is SNTAGT in the germline V gene. CDR3 size: 14 residues. The CDR3 protein is CASSDSEGSGGYTF. CDR3 nucleotides: TGTGCCAGCAGTGACTCGGAGGGGTCGGGTGGCTACACCTTC.

This chain joins TRBV11-2 and TRBJ2-3; possibly TRBD1 for D (6 bases). Trimming removed 0 bases at V and 0 bases at J, with 7 bases between. The CDR3 is made up of 15 amino acids. From germline, CDR1 is SGHAT and CDR2 FQNNGV. DNA of the CDR3: TGTGCCAGCAGCTTAGAGGGACAAAGCACAGATACGCAGTATTTT. This codes for CASSLEGQSTDTQYF.

The rearrangement joins TRBV6-5 to TRBJ2-3; D perhaps matches TRBD2 (6 bases). V was cut by 4 bases and J by 6 bases, with 14 bases left in between. Germline V lookup: CDR1 MNHEY, CDR2 SVGAGI. The CDR3 length is 14 residues. The CDR3 coding sequence is TGTGCCAGCAGTTCCGGGACTGCGACGGATACGCAGTATTTT. Amino acids: CASSSGTATDTQYF.

The CDR3 nucleotides are TGTGCCAGCAGCTTTTTTCGAGGGGGAGAGACCCAGTACTTC. The encoded protein is CASSFFRGGETQYF. The V and J genes are TRBV5-6 and TRBJ2-5; possible D gene TRBD1, 6 bases. Germline V gene lookup returns CDR1 SGHDT and CDR2 YYEEEE. The germline V and J ends were trimmed by 2 bases and 4 bases, with 12 bases remaining between them. This CDR3 contains 14 residues.

This chain joins TRBV30 and TRBJ1-4; a weak D match, TRBD1 (6 bases). V lost 2 bases and J 6 bases, leaving 16 bases between the germline ends. The CDR3 totals 15 residues. Germline assignment: CDR1 GTSNPN and CDR2 SVGIG (reference sequence). The CDR3 here is CAWSTKQGDHEKLFF. CDR3 in DNA: TGTGCCTGGAGTACAAAACAGGGAGATCATGAAAAACTGTTTTTT.

The chain combines TRBV25-1 with TRBJ1-3, with unresolved D. V lost 5 bases to trimming and J lost 0 bases, with 5 bases between them. From germline, CDR1 is MGHDK and CDR2 SYGVNS. The CDR3 extends over 13 amino acids. CDR3 nucleotide sequence: TGTGCCAGCAGTCCATTCTCTGGAAACACCATATATTTT. Translation gives CASSPFSGNTIYF.

The CDR3 DNA follows: TGTGCCAGCAGCTTAGGACCTAGCGGGGTTAATGAGCAGTTCTTC. It yields the protein CASSLGPSGVNEQFF. This sequence joins TRBV7-2 and TRBJ2-1; 9 bases agree with TRBD2. Germline V gene lookup returns CDR1 SGHTA and CDR2 FQGNSA. Trimming cost V 1 base and J 7 bases; bases outside gene matches: 5. The CDR3 loop spans 15 amino acids. The whole variable domain, filled in from reference TRBV7-2 and TRBJ2-1, reads GAGVSQSPSNKVTEKGKDVELRCDPISGHTALYWYRQSLGQGLEFLIYFQGNSAPDKSGLPSDRFSAERTGGSVSTLTIQRTQQEDSAVYLCASSLGPSGVNEQFFGPGTRLTVL.

The chain has TRBV4-1 and TRBJ1-3, with D possibly being TRBD1 (6 bases). Germline V gene data show CDR1 as MGHRA and CDR2 as YSYEKL. This CDR3 contains 17 residues. V was shortened by 3 bases and J by 2 bases, with 17 bases between the two germline ends. The CDR3 DNA sequence: TGCGCCAGCAGCCAGGATATGGCAGGGGCAACTGGAAACACCATATATTTT. It yields the protein CASSQDMAGATGNTIYF.

CDR3 region: CASSHRQGLNTEAFF. CDR3 nucleotides: TGCGCCAGCAGCCATAGACAGGGATTAAACACTGAAGCTTTCTTT. The genes are TRBV4-1 and TRBJ1-1, with 7 positions matching TRBD1. Germline CDR1 reads MGHRA; CDR2 reads YSYEKL. V gave up 3 bases and J gave up 2 bases; unmatched junction bases: 6. CDR3 length: 15 amino acids.

The rearrangement joins TRBV6-2 or TRBV6-3 to TRBJ2-4; TRBD2 matches 10 bases. Per germline, CDR1 MNHEY and CDR2 SVGEGT. V dropped 0 bases and J dropped 0; count of bases not matched to a gene: 11. The CDR3 loop spans 20 amino acids. The DNA of the CDR3 is TGTGCCAGCAGTTACTCCCCGGGCTATAGCGGGGGGTTAGCCAAAAACATTCAGTACTTC. It yields the protein CASSYSPGYSGGLAKNIQYF.

This chain uses TRBV24-1 with TRBJ2-3; D perhaps matches TRBD2 (6 bases). This CDR3 spans 15 amino acids. CDR1 KGHDR and CDR2 SFDVKD come from the germline V gene. The V end lost 4 bases, the J end lost 2 bases, and 12 bases lay between the germline ends. The CDR3 is CATSDPGRDTDTQYF. As DNA, the CDR3 is TGTGCCACCAGTGACCCCGGGAGAGACACAGATACGCAGTATTTT.

The chain is built from TRBV19 and TRBJ2-6; tentative D call: TRBD1 (5 bases). The CDR3 covers 16 residues. CDR1 is LNHDA and CDR2 is SQIVND in the germline V gene (reference sequence). The V end lost 5 bases, the J end lost 4 bases, and 15 bases lay between the germline ends. The CDR3 is CASSERLGVGANVLTF. DNA for the CDR3: TGTGCCAGTAGTGAGAGGCTAGGGGTCGGGGCCAACGTCCTGACTTTC.